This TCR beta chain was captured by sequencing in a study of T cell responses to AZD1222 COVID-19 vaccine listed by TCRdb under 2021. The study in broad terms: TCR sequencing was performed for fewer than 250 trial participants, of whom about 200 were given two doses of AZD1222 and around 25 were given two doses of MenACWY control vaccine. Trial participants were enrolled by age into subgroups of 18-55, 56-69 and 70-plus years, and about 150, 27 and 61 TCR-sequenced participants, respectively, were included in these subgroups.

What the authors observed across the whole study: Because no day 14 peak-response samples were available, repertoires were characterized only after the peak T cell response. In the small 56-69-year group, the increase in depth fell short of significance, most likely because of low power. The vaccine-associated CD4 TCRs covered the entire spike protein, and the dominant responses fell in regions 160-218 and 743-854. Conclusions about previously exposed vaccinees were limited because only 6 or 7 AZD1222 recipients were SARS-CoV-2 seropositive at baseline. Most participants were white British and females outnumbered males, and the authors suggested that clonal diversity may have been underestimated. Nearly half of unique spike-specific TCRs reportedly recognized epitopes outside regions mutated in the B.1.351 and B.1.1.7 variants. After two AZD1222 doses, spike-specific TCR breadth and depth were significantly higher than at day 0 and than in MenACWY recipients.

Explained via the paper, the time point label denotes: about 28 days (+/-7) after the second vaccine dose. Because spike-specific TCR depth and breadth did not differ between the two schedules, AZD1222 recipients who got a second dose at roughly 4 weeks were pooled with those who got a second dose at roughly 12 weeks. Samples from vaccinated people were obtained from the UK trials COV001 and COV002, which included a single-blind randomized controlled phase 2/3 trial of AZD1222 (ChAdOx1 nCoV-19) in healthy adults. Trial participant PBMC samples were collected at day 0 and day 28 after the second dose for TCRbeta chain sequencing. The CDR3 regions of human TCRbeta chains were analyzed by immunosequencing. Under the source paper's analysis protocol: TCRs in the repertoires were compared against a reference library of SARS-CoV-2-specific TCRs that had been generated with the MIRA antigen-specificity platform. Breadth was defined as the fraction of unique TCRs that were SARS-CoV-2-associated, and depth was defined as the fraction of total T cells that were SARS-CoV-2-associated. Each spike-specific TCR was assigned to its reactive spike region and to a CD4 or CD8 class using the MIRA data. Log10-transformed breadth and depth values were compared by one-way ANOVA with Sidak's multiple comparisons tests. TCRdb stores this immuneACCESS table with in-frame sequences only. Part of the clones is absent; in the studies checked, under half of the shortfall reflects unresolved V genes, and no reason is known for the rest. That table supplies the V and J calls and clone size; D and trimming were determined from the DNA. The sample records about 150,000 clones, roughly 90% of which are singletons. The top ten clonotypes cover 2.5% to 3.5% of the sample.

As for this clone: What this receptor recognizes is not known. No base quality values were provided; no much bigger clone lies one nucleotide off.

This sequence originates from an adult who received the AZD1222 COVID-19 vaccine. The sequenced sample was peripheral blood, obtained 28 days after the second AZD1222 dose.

CDR3 reads: CASSGGGFGYTF. The bases read TGTGCCAGCAGTGGCGGGGGTTTCGGCTACACCTTC. The rearranged chain carries TRBV2 and TRBJ1-2, with TRBD1 as a weak D call on 5 bases. The CDR3 holds 12 amino acids from the cysteine to the phenylalanine. Only CDR3 DNA remains: 36 bases, in frame from the first base. The germline V gene yields SNHLY for CDR1 and FYNNEI for CDR2. V is reduced by 4 bases and J by 8 bases, leaving a spacing of 11 bases between them.